This TCR beta chain was documented in a study of neurological immune-mediated disorders. This clonotype was seen ten or more times. Its matching antigen is unknown. The time point denotes: longitudinal time-point 2. Study-level results: There were no CDR3 amino acid sequences shared by expanded clones across subjects, a result suggesting private repertoires in all groups. Phylogenetic grouping assigned the repertoires of 18 of 34 multiple sclerosis patients to a single related-CDR3 cluster, which may represent a signature.

The length of the CDR3 is 15 residues. V lost 6 bases and J 9 bases, leaving 21 bases between the germline ends. Germline loops: CDR1 SGHVS, CDR2 FQNEAQ. The cDNA was generated by 5'RACE with 10-nucleotide random UMIs. TCRdb passed the 5' RACE reads through MiXCR, listing each CDR3 protein once. The table has 70,000 to 90,000 distinct CDR3 sequences, around 6% seen once. The chain combines TRBV7-8 with TRBJ2-1, with a weak D call TRBD2 (6 bases). The sequence was obtained from a woman aged 55-70 years with multiple sclerosis. Sequenced input: PBMCs. Written as DNA, the CDR3 is TGTGCCAGCAGTTGGAGAGGAGGGGCGGCTGGTGAGCAGTTCTTC. Translating gives CASSWRGGAAGEQFF.